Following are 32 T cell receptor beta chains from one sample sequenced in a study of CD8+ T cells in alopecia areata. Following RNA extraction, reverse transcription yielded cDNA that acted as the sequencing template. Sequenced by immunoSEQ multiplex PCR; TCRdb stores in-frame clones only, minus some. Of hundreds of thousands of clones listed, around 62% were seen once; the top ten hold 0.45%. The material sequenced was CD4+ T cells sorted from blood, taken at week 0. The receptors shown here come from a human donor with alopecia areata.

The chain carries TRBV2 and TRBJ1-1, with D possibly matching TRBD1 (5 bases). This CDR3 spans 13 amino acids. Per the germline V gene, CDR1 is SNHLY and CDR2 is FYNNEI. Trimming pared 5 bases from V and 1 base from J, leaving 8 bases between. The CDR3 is CASSPTGNTEAFF. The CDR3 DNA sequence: TGTGCCAGCAGTCCTACAGGGAACACTGAAGCTTTCTTT. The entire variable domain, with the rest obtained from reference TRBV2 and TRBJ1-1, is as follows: EPEVTQTPSHQVTQMGQEVILRCVPISNHLYFYWYRQILGQKVEFLVSFYNNEISEKSEIFDDQFSVERPDGSNFTLKIRSTKLEDSAMYFCASSPTGNTEAFFGQGTRLTVV.

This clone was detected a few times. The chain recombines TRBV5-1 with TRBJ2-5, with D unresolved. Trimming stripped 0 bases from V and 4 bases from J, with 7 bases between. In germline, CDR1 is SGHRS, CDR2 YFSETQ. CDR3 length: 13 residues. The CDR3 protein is CASSLEDVETQYF. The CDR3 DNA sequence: TGCGCCAGCAGCTTGGAAGACGTAGAGACCCAGTACTTC. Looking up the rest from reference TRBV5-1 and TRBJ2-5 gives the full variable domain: KAGVTQTPRYLIKTRGQQVTLSCSPISGHRSVSWYQQTPGQGLQFLFEYFSETQRNKGNFPGRFSGRQFSNSRSEMNVSTLELGDSALYLCASSLEDVETQYFGPGTRLLVL.

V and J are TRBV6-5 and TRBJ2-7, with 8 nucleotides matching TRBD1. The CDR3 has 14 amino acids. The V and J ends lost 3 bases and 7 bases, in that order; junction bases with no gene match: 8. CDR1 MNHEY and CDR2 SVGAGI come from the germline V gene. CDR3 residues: CASSYSDRVGEQYF. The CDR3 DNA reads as TGTGCCAGCAGTTATTCGGACAGGGTCGGTGAGCAGTACTTC.

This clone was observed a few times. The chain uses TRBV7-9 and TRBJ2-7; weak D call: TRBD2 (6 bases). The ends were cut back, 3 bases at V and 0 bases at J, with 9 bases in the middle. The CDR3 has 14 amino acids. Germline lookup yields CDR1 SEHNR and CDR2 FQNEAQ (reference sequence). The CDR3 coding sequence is TGTGCCAGCAGCTTTCCTAGCGACTCCTACGAGCAGTACTTC. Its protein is CASSFPSDSYEQYF.

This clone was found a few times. CDR3 amino acids: CASSQAPGGRAYTQYF. The CDR3 coding sequence is TGCGCCAGCAGCCAAGCACCCGGCGGGAGGGCATATACGCAGTATTTT. This chain links TRBV4-1 with TRBJ2-3; 9 bases fit TRBD2. CDR3 length: 16 amino acids. V shed 1 base, J shed 7 bases, and the junction held 9 bases outside the gene matches. Germline CDR1 is MGHRA and CDR2 is YSYEKL.

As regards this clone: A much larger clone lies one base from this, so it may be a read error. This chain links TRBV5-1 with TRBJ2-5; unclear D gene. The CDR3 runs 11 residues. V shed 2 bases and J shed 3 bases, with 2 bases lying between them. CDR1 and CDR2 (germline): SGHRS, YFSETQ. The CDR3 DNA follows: TGCGCCAGCAGCTTTGAAGAGACCCAGTACTTC. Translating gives CASSFEETQYF.

The CDR3 region has the DNA TGTGCCATCAGTGGGGGGAACACTGAAGCTTTCTTT. It is translated as CAISGGNTEAFF. The chain has TRBV10-3 and TRBJ1-1; D not certain. Trimming removed 4 bases at V and 1 base at J, with 4 bases between. Germline values: CDR1 ENHRY, CDR2 SYGVKD. This CDR3 is 12 amino acids long.

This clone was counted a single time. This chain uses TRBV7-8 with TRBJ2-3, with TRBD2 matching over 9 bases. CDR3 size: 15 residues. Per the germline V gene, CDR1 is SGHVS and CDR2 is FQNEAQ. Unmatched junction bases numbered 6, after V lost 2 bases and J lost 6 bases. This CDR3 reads CASSLRREGGDTQYF. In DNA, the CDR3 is TGTGCCAGCAGCTTAAGGCGGGAGGGCGGGGATACGCAGTATTTT.

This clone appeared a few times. The CDR3: CASSFAGIGTEAFF. The CDR3 bases are TGTGCCAGCAGCTTTGCCGGGATTGGCACTGAAGCTTTCTTT. The chain has TRBV7-9 and TRBJ1-1; D unresolved. The germline gives CDR1 SEHNR, CDR2 FQNEAQ (reference sequence). Trimming removed 3 bases at V and 4 bases at J, with 12 bases between. CDR3 size: 14 residues.

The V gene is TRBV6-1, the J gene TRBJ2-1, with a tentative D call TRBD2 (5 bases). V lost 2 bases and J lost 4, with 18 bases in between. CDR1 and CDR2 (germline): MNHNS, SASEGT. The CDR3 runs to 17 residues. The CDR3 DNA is TGTGCCAGCAGTGAAATGGATCGTGCGGGTGATTACAATGAGCAGTTCTTC. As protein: CASSEMDRAGDYNEQFF.

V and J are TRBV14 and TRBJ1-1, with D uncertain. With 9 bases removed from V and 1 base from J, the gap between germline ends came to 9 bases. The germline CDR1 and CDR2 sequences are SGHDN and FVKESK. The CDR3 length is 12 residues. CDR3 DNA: TGTGCCAGTATTTTAGGGAACACTGAAGCTTTCTTT. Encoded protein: CASILGNTEAFF.

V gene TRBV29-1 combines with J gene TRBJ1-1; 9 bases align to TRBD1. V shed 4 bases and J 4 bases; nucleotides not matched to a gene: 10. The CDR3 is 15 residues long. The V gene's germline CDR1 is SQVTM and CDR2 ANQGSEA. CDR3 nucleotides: TGCAGCGTTGGTCCGACAGGGGGGGTTCGCACTGAAGCTTTCTTT. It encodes CSVGPTGGVRTEAFF.

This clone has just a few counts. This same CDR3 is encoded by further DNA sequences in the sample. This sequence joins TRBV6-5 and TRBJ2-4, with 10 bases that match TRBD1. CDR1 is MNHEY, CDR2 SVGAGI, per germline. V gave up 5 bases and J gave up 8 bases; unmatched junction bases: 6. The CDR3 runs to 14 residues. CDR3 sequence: CASSLRTGGDIQYF. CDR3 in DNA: TGTGCCAGCAGTCTTCGGACAGGGGGGGACATTCAGTACTTC.

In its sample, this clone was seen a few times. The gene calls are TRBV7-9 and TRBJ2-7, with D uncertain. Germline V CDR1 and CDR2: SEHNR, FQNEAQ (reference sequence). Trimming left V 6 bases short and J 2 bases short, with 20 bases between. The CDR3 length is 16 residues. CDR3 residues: CASSSWTSSMPYEQYF. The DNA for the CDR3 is TGTGCCAGCAGTTCGTGGACCTCTTCAATGCCCTACGAGCAGTACTTC.

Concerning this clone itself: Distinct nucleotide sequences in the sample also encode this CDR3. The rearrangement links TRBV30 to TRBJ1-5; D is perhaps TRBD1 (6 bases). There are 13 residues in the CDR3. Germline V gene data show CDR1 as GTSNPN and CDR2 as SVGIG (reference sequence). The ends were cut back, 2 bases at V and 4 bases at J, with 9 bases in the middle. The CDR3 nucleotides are TGTGCCTGGAGTTTACAGGGAAATCAGCCCCAGCATTTT. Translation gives CAWSLQGNQPQHF.

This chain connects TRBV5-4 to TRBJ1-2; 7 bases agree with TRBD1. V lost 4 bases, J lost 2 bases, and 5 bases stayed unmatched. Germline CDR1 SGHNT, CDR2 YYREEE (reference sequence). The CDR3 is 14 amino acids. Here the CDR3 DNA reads TGTGCCAGCAGCAAACCGACAGGGAACTATGGCTACACCTTC. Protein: CASSKPTGNYGYTF.

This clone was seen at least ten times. The CDR3 bases are TGCGCCAGCAGCCCTCGGGGCAGCGACACTGAAGCTTTCTTT. Its protein product is CASSPRGSDTEAFF. The chain joins TRBV5-1 to TRBJ1-1; D perhaps matches TRBD1 (5 bases). The CDR3 contains 14 residues. Germline values: CDR1 SGHRS, CDR2 YFSETQ. The ends were cut back, 4 bases at V and 3 bases at J, with 13 bases in the middle.

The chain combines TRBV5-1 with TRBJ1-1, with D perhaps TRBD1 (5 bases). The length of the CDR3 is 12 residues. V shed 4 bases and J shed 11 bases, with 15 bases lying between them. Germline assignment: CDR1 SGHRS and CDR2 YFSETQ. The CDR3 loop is CASSPDGGYAFF. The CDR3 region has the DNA TGCGCCAGCAGCCCTGACGGGGGATATGCTTTCTTT.

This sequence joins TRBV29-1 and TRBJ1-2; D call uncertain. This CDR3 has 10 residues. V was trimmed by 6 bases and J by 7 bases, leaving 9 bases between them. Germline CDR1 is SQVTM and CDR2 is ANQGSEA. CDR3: CSVGPGGYTF. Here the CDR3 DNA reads TGCAGCGTCGGTCCGGGTGGCTACACCTTC. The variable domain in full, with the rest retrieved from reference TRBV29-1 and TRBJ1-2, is SAVISQKPSRDICQRGTSLTIQCQVDSQVTMMFWYRQQPGQSLTLIATANQGSEATYESGFVIDKFPISRPNLTFSTLTVSNMSPEDSSIYLCSVGPGGYTFGSGTRLTVV.

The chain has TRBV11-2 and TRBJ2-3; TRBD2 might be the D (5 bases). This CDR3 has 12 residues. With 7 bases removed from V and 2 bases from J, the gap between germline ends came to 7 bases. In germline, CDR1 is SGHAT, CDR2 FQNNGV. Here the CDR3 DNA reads TGTGCCAGCACCCGGGACACAGATACGCAGTATTTT. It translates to CASTRDTDTQYF.

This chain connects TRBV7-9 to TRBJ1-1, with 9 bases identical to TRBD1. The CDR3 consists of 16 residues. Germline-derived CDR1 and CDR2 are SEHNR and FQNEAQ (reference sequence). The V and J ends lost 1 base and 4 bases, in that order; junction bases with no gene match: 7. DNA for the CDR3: TGTGCCAGCAGCTTAGACCCGGGGACAGGGTCCACTGAAGCTTTCTTT. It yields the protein CASSLDPGTGSTEAFF. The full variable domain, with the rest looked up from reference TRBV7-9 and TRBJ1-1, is DTGVSQNPRHKITKRGQNVTFRCDPISEHNRLYWYRQTLGQGPEFLTYFQNEAQLEKSRLLSDRFSAERPKGSFSTLEIQRTEQGDSAMYLCASSLDPGTGSTEAFFGQGTRLTVV.

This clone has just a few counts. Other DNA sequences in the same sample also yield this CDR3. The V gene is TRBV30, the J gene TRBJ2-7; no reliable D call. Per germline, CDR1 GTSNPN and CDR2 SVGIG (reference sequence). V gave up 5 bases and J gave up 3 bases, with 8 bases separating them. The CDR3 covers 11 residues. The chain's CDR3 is CAWGRYYEQYF. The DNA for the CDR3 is TGTGCCTGGGGCCGGTACTACGAGCAGTACTTC.

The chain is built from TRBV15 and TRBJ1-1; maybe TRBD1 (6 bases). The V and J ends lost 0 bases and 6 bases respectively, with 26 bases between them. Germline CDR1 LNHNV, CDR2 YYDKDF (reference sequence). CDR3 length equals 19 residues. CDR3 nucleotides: TGTGCCACCAGCAGAGATAGAGGGGGTCCGGGACCCAAGGTGGCTGAAGCTTTCTTT. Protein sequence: CATSRDRGGPGPKVAEAFF.

This CDR3 reads CAISDSGSQYNEQFF. CDR3 DNA sequence: TGTGCCATCAGTGACTCGGGGAGTCAATACAATGAGCAGTTCTTC. V gene TRBV10-3 combines with J gene TRBJ2-1; weak D call: TRBD2 (5 bases). Trimming took off 3 bases at V and 4 bases at J, with 13 bases between the two ends. This CDR3 contains 15 residues. Germline lookup yields CDR1 ENHRY and CDR2 SYGVKD.

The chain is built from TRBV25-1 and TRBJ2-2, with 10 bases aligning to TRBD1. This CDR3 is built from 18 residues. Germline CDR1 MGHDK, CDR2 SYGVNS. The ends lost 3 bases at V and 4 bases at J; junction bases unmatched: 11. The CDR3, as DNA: TGTGCCAGCAGTGATACCTGGACAGGGGGTCCCCGCACCGGGGAGCTGTTTTTT. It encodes CASSDTWTGGPRTGELFF.

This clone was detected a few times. CDR3 region: CASRLTPGNTEAFF. CDR3 DNA sequence: TGCGCCAGCAGACTGACTCCCGGGAACACTGAAGCTTTCTTT. V usage is TRBV5-1 and J usage is TRBJ1-1; no clear D gene. This CDR3 contains 14 residues. Germline-derived CDR1 and CDR2 are SGHRS and YFSETQ. Trimming left V 5 bases short and J 1 base short, with 12 bases between.

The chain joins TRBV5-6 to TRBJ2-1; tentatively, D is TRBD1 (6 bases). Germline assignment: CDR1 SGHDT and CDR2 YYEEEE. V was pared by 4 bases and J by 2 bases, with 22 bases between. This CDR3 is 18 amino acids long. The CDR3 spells CASSALRWQGSPYNEQFF. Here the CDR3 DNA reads TGTGCCAGCAGCGCTCTGCGCTGGCAGGGGTCCCCCTACAATGAGCAGTTCTTC.

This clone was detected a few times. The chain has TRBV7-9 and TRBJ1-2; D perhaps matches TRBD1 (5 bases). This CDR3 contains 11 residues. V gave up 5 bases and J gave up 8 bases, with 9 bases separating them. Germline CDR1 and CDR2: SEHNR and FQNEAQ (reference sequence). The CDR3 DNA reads TGTGCCAGCAGCAAGACAGACGGCTACACCTTC. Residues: CASSKTDGYTF.

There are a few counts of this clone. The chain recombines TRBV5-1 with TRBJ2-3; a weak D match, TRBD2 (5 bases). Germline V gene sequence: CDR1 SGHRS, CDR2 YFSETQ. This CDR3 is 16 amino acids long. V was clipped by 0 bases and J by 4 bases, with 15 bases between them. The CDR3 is CASSLAGGSISDTQYF. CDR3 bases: TGCGCCAGCAGCTTGGCCGGTGGGAGTATCTCAGATACGCAGTATTTT.

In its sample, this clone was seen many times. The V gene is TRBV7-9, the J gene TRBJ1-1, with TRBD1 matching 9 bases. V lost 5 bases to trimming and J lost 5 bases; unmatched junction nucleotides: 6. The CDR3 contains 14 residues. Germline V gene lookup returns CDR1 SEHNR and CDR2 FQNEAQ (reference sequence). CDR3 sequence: CASSHGTGRTEAFF. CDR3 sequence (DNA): TGTGCCAGCAGCCACGGGACAGGGCGGACTGAAGCTTTCTTT.

For the CDR3, the DNA is TGCAGCGTTGAGGGGACAGACCTCCTGGGGCAGTTCTTC. Its translation is CSVEGTDLLGQFF. The V call is TRBV29-1, the J call TRBJ2-1; 7 nucleotides align to TRBD1. The CDR3 runs to 13 residues. CDR1 is SQVTM and CDR2 is ANQGSEA in the germline V gene. Unmatched junction bases numbered 11, after V lost 3 bases and J lost 12 bases.

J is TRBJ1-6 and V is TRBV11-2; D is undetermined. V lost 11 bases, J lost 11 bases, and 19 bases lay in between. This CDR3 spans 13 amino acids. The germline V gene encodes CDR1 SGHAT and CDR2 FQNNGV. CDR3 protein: CAAGVRPRTPLHF. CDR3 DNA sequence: TGTGCCGCAGGTGTCAGGCCGAGGACACCCCTCCACTTT.